A selection of T cell receptor beta chains follows, all from one sample in a study of beta chain features in type 1 diabetes. Data came from immunoSEQ multiplex PCR; TCRdb stores just in-frame clones and leaves some out. The sample lists 450,000 or so clones, over 9.5% occurring once. What was sequenced was naive CD4+ T cells from blood. All receptors derive from a woman aged 18-29 years in good health. Each CDR3 is given with its conserved first and last residue. A D gene is named only where the DNA matches it firmly.

CDR3,V,D,J
CASSLAGQNNSPLHF,TRBV7-3,TRBD1,TRBJ1-6
CASSDDYLAGGFGDTQYF,TRBV7-2,TRBD2,TRBJ2-3
CASSGLASTDTQYF,TRBV25-1,-,TRBJ2-3
CASSYTGASTDTQYF,TRBV7-7,-,TRBJ2-3
CASSLDSPNEQFF,TRBV5-1,-,TRBJ2-1
CSEGDSQRETQYF,TRBV29-1,-,TRBJ2-5
CSVAGPYEQYF,TRBV29-1,-,TRBJ2-7
CASSGTGANSGANVLTF,TRBV2,TRBD1,TRBJ2-6
CAWSVQHRGFYGYTF,TRBV30,TRBD1,TRBJ1-2
CASSPQSSVAYNEQFF,TRBV7-2,-,TRBJ2-1
CASSFHLFLRYRDYGYTF,TRBV28,-,TRBJ1-2
CASSPAPGDYGYTF,TRBV18,-,TRBJ1-2
CASSLMGSGKLFF,TRBV7-9,-,TRBJ1-4
CASSLDPTGGNYGYTF,TRBV7-6,TRBD1,TRBJ1-2
CASSLREPLNEQFF,TRBV7-9,-,TRBJ2-1
CAWSFYRPKREGSDTQYF,TRBV30,TRBD2,TRBJ2-3
CASSGDRGTGELFF,TRBV2,TRBD1,TRBJ2-2
CASSLGGRTGELFF,TRBV7-2,-,TRBJ2-2
CASSPGTLEQYF,TRBV9,-,TRBJ2-7
CASSVTGSGNIQYF,TRBV9,-,TRBJ2-4
CASSEYRGQDTEAFF,TRBV25-1,TRBD1,TRBJ1-1
CASTTSGRPNEQFF,TRBV23-1,TRBD2,TRBJ2-1
CASSVVQRTEAFF,TRBV9,-,TRBJ1-1
CASSSRLRGRSMGGYTF,TRBV4-1,TRBD1,TRBJ1-2
CASSSKQGMGETQYF,TRBV7-9,-,TRBJ2-5
CASSSKGALTGELFF,TRBV7-9,TRBD1,TRBJ2-2
CASSPKVASGSGTGELFF,TRBV18,TRBD2,TRBJ2-2
CASSPRDRGANGYTF,TRBV7-9,TRBD1,TRBJ1-2
CASKTGKNEQFF,TRBV28,TRBD1,TRBJ2-1
CASSSASGRAVEQYF,TRBV13,TRBD2,TRBJ2-7
CASSQVRLANYNEQFF,TRBV4-2,TRBD2,TRBJ2-1
CSVEQPDRGLMNEQFF,TRBV29-1,TRBD1,TRBJ2-1
CASRLRLTSGTPYEQYF,TRBV5-6,TRBD2,TRBJ2-7
CASSRTGADTQYF,TRBV6-6,TRBD1,TRBJ2-3
CASSEGPLPWRLFF,TRBV6-4,-,TRBJ2-2
CASSLVLHEQYF,TRBV7-2,-,TRBJ2-7
CASSAGQGWKTQYF,TRBV7-9,TRBD1,TRBJ2-5
CASSLSGKVTDTQYF,TRBV9,TRBD2,TRBJ2-3
CASSQGGDPFF,TRBV7-3,-,TRBJ2-1
CASSPSRDSQETQYF,TRBV18,TRBD1,TRBJ2-5
CATGLAVSTDTQYF,TRBV10-3,TRBD2,TRBJ2-3
CASSTPGGKAFF,TRBV9,-,TRBJ1-1
CASSLYPGAQDTQYF,TRBV7-6,-,TRBJ2-3
CATSRDQGTQETQYF,TRBV15,-,TRBJ2-5
CASSETLSAYEQYF,TRBV6-1,-,TRBJ2-7
CASSPGSSKETQYF,TRBV18,-,TRBJ2-5
CASSLEVGYTF,TRBV7-9,-,TRBJ1-2
CSAQRDRTEAFF,TRBV29-1,-,TRBJ1-1
CASSLRLADPAKNIQYF,TRBV7-9,TRBD2,TRBJ2-4
CASSQRLAGDTDTQYF,TRBV5-1,TRBD2,TRBJ2-3
CASSVGTGGTDTQYF,TRBV9,-,TRBJ2-3
CAWSLKRIQYF,TRBV30,-,TRBJ2-4
CAWGDLARMPAGELFF,TRBV30,-,TRBJ2-2
CASSGPGNSPLHF,TRBV7-9,-,TRBJ1-6
CASSRTGGSIEQYF,TRBV5-1,TRBD1,TRBJ2-7
CASRQGGLSNEQFF,TRBV27,-,TRBJ2-1
CAIANGYTF,TRBV7-9,-,TRBJ1-2